The T cell receptor (beta chain) described here comes from a study of blood T cell repertoires in COVID-19. This table comes from immunoSEQ multiplex PCR, and its TCRdb copy is limited to in-frame clones, with some not included. The sample carries about 120,000 clones, around 80% recorded once. The CDR3 contains 14 residues. Germline V gene lookup returns CDR1 LNHDA and CDR2 SQIVND (reference sequence). Trimming left V 7 bases short and J 2 bases short, with 14 bases between. The genes are TRBV19 and TRBJ1-1; D is ambiguous. The specimen was peripheral blood. This receptor was obtained from a man between 65 and 85 years old with active or convalescent COVID-19. The CDR3 coding sequence is TGTGCCAGTACCCCGGGGAGGGTTAACACTGAAGCTTTCTTT. It is translated as CASTPGRVNTEAFF.